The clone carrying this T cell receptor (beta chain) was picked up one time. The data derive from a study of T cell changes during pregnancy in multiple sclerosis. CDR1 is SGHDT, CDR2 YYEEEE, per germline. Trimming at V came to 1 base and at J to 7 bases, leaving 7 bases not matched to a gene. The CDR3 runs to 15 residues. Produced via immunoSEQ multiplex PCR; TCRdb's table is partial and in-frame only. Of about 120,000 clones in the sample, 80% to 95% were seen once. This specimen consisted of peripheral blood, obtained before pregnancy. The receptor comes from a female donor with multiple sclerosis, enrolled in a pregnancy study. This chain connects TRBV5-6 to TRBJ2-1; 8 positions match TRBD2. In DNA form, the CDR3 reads TGTGCCAGCAGCTTGCTTCGGGGGGGAAGTAATGAGCAGTTCTTC. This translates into CASSLLRGGSNEQFF.